This passage covers 13 T cell receptor beta chains from one sample sequenced in a study of T cells in women clearing cervical HPV infection. The table came from immunoSEQ multiplex PCR; TCRdb's copy has only in-frame clones and leaves some out. The table lists under 20,000 clones, with about 15% in the top ten. Input material: blood buffy coat. These receptors were obtained from a woman between 18 and 70 years old with a cervical HPV16 infection that either progressed to CIN3+ or cleared (not recorded which).

Details on this clone: Coverage ceases 3 residues before the CDR3 finishes, and the germline J gene fills in the end. This chain uses TRBV7-6 with TRBJ2-5; either TRBD1 or TRBD2 may supply D (5 bases each). The germline gives CDR1 SGHVS, CDR2 FNYEAQ. Trimming cost V 5 bases and J 5 bases, with 18 bases left between them. The CDR3 is 15 amino acids. The part of the CDR3 DNA that was read is TGTGCCAGCAGCCCCCGGGTGGCAGAGGGGGAGACC. Its translation: CASSPRVAEGET. The CDR3 in its entirety is CASSPRVAEGETQYF. The whole variable domain, filled in from reference TRBV7-6 and TRBJ2-5, reads GAGVSQSPRYKVTKRGQDVALRCDPISGHVSLYWYRQALGQGPEFLTYFNYEAQQDKSGLPNDRFSAERPEGSISTLTIQRTEQRDSAMYRCASSPRVAEGETQYFGPGTRLLVL.

On this clone: Sequencing ends 3 residues short of the CDR3 end; the germline J gene provides the rest. V and J are TRBV2 and TRBJ1-2; D gene unclear. The CDR3 is 11 amino acids. The germline V gene has CDR1 SNHLY and CDR2 FYNNEI. The CDR3 reads CASTSNNDYTF. The covered CDR3 bases are TGTGCCAGCACTAGCAACAATGAC.

CDR3 DNA (partial): TGTGCCAGTAGCGGGACTGTCGCCCCATATGGC. It yields the protein CASSGTVAPYG. The whole CDR3 protein is CASSGTVAPYGYTF. This rearrangement joins TRBV19 to TRBJ1-2; D might be TRBD1 (5 bases). The read gets to within 3 residues of the CDR3 end, and the germline J gene fills in the rest. Trimming stripped 6 bases from V and 5 bases from J, with 16 bases between. The CDR3 is 14 amino acids. CDR1 is LNHDA and CDR2 is SQIVND in the germline V gene (reference sequence).

Concerning this clone itself: The read terminates 3 residues ahead of where the CDR3 ends, so the germline J gene completes it. The gene calls are TRBV6-1 and TRBJ1-2; weak D call: TRBD1 (5 bases). Trimming took 3 bases from V and 3 from J, leaving 14 bases between them. The CDR3 has 15 amino acids. CDR1 MNHNS and CDR2 SASEGT come from the germline V gene. CDR3 region: CASSEAQTQDYGYTF. CDR3 bases read: TGTGCCAGCAGTGAGGCCCAAACACAGGACTATGGC.

Comments on this clone: The CDR3 end falls 3 residues outside the read, so it is completed with the germline J gene. The V and J genes are TRBV7-8 and TRBJ1-3, with 8 bases aligning to TRBD1. Germline loops: CDR1 SGHVS, CDR2 FQNEAQ. The CDR3 has 17 residues. V gave up 5 bases and J gave up 0 bases; unmatched junction bases: 9. The CDR3 region is CASSRGGTGNSGNTIYF. The part of the CDR3 DNA that was read is TGTGCCAGCAGCAGGGGGGGGACAGGCAACTCTGGAAACACC.

CDR3 DNA (partial): TGTGCCAGCAGCTTAGTGGACTCCTACTCCTACGAC. Protein: CASSLVDSYSYD. The whole CDR3 reads CASSLVDSYSYDYTF. The chain recombines TRBV7-6 with TRBJ1-2; no clear D gene. The observed sequence ends 3 residues before the CDR3 terminus, with the missing tail filled in from the germline J gene. CDR1 SGHVS and CDR2 FNYEAQ come from the germline V gene. The CDR3 sequence is 15 residues long.

Comments on this clone: Read sequence stops 3 residues before the CDR3 end, and the germline J gene provides the missing end. The chain joins TRBV7-3 to TRBJ2-5, with TRBD2 matching 10 bases. The germline V gene encodes CDR1 SGHTA and CDR2 FQGTGA. This CDR3 has 15 amino acids. The V and J ends lost 5 bases and 4 bases, in that order; junction bases with no gene match: 7. The CDR3 sequence is CASSTLAGEGETQYF. CDR3 DNA, as far as it was read: TGTGCCAGCAGCACCCTAGCGGGGGAGGGAGAGACC.

About this clone: The read finishes 3 residues shy of the CDR3 end, and the germline J gene is used to complete it. The V and J genes are TRBV7-2 and TRBJ2-3; D could derive from TRBD1 or TRBD2 (5 bases each). Per the germline V gene, CDR1 is SGHTA and CDR2 is FQGNSA. The CDR3 loop spans 15 amino acids. The ends were cut back, 7 bases at V and 6 bases at J, with 20 bases in the middle. The sequenced part of the CDR3 DNA is TGTGCCAGCACCAGATGGGGCGAAAGAGGGGATACG. Translating it yields CASTRWGERGDT. The full-length CDR3 reads as CASTRWGERGDTQYF.

In regard to this clone: The read stops 3 residues short of the end of the CDR3; the missing end is completed from the germline J gene. The V and J genes are TRBV9 and TRBJ2-1; D unresolved. Germline V CDR1 and CDR2: SGDLS, YYNGEE. The germline V and J ends were trimmed by 4 bases and 9 bases, with 17 bases remaining between them. This CDR3 is built from 14 residues. This CDR3 is CASSPSGFQGEQFF. The DNA read from the CDR3 is TGTGCCAGCAGCCCGTCCGGGTTCCAAGGTGAG.

Notes on this clone: The CDR3 is cut off 3 residues early in the read; its end comes from the germline J gene. V gene TRBV30 combines with J gene TRBJ2-4, with D hard to call. This CDR3 has 12 amino acids. CDR1 and CDR2 from the germline V gene are GTSNPN and SVGIG (reference sequence). CDR3 residues: CAWTENNYGQYF. Incomplete CDR3 DNA: TGTGCCTGGACGGAAAATAACTATGGT.

As regards this clone: The read terminates 3 residues ahead of where the CDR3 ends, so the germline J gene completes it. This rearrangement joins TRBV20-1 to TRBJ1-2; 8 bases align to TRBD1. This CDR3 comprises 13 residues. With V trimmed by 2 bases and J by 3 bases, 2 bases remained unmatched. CDR1 DFQATT and CDR2 SNEGSKA come from the germline V gene (reference sequence). The part of the CDR3 DNA that was read is TGCAGTGCTAGATTGACAGGGGACTATGGC. Its protein product is CSARLTGDYG. The CDR3 in full is CSARLTGDYGYTF.

Of note for this clone: The observed sequence ends 3 residues before the CDR3 terminus, with the missing tail filled in from the germline J gene. The gene calls are TRBV7-9 and TRBJ2-7; tentative D call: TRBD2 (7 bases). Germline CDR1 is SEHNR and CDR2 is FQNEAQ (reference sequence). Trimming removed 1 base at V and 1 base at J, with 11 bases between. The CDR3 length is 15 residues. The part of the CDR3 DNA that was read is TGTGCCAGCAGCTTAGGCGGGGGCGCTTCCTACGAG. Its translation: CASSLGGGASYE. The CDR3 in its entirety is CASSLGGGASYEQYF.

CDR3 sequence: CASSPVTVLSGKLFF. The sequenced CDR3 bases are TGTGCCAGCAGTCCCGTAACAGTCCTCTCAGGAAAA. The chain employs TRBV2 and TRBJ1-4; D not certain. The CDR3 is cut off 3 residues early in the read; its end comes from the germline J gene. The CDR3 spans 15 residues. Germline V gene lookup returns CDR1 SNHLY and CDR2 FYNNEI. V was trimmed by 5 bases and J by 10 bases, leaving 20 bases between them.